This TCR beta chain was sequenced in a study of blood T cell repertoires in COVID-19. Sequencing used immunoSEQ multiplex PCR; TCRdb keeps in-frame clones, though not all of them. The repertoire holds some 140,000 clones, with less than 90% as singletons. The CDR3 spans 17 residues. V shed 1 base and J 0 bases; nucleotides not matched to a gene: 3. Germline V gene sequence: CDR1 PRHDT, CDR2 FYEKMQ (reference sequence). Material: PBMCs or T cells enriched from blood (not recorded which). The chain uses TRBV13 and TRBJ2-3, with TRBD2 matching over 11 bases. This TCR was sampled from a man aged 35 to 55 with acute COVID-19. The CDR3 DNA reads as TGTGCCAGCAGCTTAGACCGGACTAGCGGGAGCACAGATACGCAGTATTTT. This encodes CASSLDRTSGSTDTQYF. Together with reference TRBV13 and TRBJ2-3, the CDR3 gives the full variable domain: AAGVIQSPRHLIKEKRETATLKCYPIPRHDTVYWYQQGPGQDPQFLISFYEKMQSDKGSIPDRFSAQQFSDYHSELNMSSLELGDSALYFCASSLDRTSGSTDTQYFGPGTRLTVL.